This T cell receptor beta chain derives from a study of blood T cell repertoires in COVID-19. The overall study: The study drew acute and convalescent COVID-19 samples from the United States, Italy and Spain. Sample material is recorded as cDNA or gDNA derived from T cells, B-cell-depleted T cells, or PBMCs.

The protocol was immunoSEQ multiplex PCR, while the TCRdb copy is restricted to in-frame clones and leaves out a portion. This table holds 45,000 to 65,000 clones, about 85% found once. Germline V gives CDR1 SGHNT, CDR2 YYREEE (reference sequence). This CDR3 is 13 amino acids long. V lost 2 bases and J 1 base, leaving 6 bases between the germline ends. The sequence derives from a man between 65 and 79 years old with active COVID-19. The specimen sequenced was peripheral blood. This sequence joins TRBV5-4 and TRBJ2-5, with D uncertain. CDR3 protein: CASSFSVQETQYF. The CDR3 DNA reads as TGTGCCAGCAGCTTCTCCGTCCAAGAGACCCAGTACTTC.